This entry concerns a single T cell receptor beta chain. Its antigen is as yet unknown. Library preparation for TCR beta used quantitative 5'-RACE with molecular barcodes. A single record per CDR3 protein comes from TCRdb applying MiXCR to the 5' RACE reads. The data contain under 850,000 distinct CDR3 sequences, roughly 19% of them singletons. The source of the sample is a study of CD8 T cells in ankylosing spondylitis. The CDR3 loop spans 17 amino acids. CDR1 is SGHVS and CDR2 is FQNEAQ in the germline V gene. J lost 0 bases, V lost 3 bases, and 4 bases had no gene match. Study observations and caveats: CD8+ disease-linked clones were present at relatively low frequencies in blood. Characteristic, it appeared, of ankylosing spondylitis blood was a TCR beta motif of about eight highly homologous variants. Earlier work had already found some motif variants in reactive arthritis synovial fluid and blood.

The sample was blood, either unsorted or a sorted T cell fraction (not recorded which). The TCR comes from a male donor with ankylosing spondylitis. This sequence joins TRBV7-8 and TRBJ1-4; 10 bases match TRBD1. DNA for the CDR3: TGTGCCAGCAGCTTTGGGACAGGGGTCGCAACTAATGAAAAACTGTTTTTT. Translated: CASSFGTGVATNEKLFF.